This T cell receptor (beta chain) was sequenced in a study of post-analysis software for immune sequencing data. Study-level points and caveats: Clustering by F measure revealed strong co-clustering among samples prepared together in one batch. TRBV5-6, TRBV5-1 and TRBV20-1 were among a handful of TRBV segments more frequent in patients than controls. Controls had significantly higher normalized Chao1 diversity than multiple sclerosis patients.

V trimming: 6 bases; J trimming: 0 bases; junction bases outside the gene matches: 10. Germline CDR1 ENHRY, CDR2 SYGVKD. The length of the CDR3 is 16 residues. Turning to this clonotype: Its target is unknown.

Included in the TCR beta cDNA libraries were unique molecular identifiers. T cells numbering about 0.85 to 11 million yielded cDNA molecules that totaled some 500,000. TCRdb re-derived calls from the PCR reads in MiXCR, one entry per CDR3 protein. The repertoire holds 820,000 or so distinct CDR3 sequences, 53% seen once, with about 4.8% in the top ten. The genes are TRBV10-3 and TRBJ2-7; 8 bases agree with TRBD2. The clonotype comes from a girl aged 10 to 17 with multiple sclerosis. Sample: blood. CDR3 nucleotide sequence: TGTGCCATCAGGGGCAGCGGGAGCGCGAGCTCCTACGAGCAGTACTTC. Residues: CAIRGSGSASSYEQYF.